The present entry profiles one T cell receptor beta chain with its context. This clonotype was observed at least ten times. This receptor's antigen is unknown. No quality values exist for individual bases; no much larger clone is one base distant. The sample's treatment or condition label, decoded: in vitro stimulation with specific CMV peptide epitopes to enrich CMV-specific T cells. CDR1 and CDR2 were assigned from the germline V gene as SGHTA and FQGNSA. Deletion took 4 bases off V and 5 bases off J, with a span of 17 bases between the germline ends. There are 15 amino acids in the CDR3, from cysteine to phenylalanine inclusive. The sequence is cut down to CDR3 DNA, 45 bases in frame from base 1. These data are taken from a study of T cell repertoires in cytomegalovirus infection (dated by TCRdb to 2018 to 2020). Broadly, across the study: Peptide stimulations targeted recently identified HLA-C-restricted CMV epitopes, whose presentation resists viral immunomodulation, together with well-studied HLA-B-restricted epitopes. Donor HLA type was relevant to the analysis, because carriage of CMV infection together with the matching HLA type was indicated by public TCR beta signatures.

Reads for this sample came from an Illumina HiSeq 1500. In-frame beta chains were kept once TCRdb had trimmed the public reads at Q25 with fastp and called clones with MiXCR. Entries are consolidated by CDR3 protein sequence, retaining the most common genes and DNA. The sample table records about half a million distinct CDR3 sequences; approximately 42% of these occur just once. Of the sample, 35% to 50% falls within the top ten clones. What the study reported, not specific to this receptor: Carriers of CMV infection plus the relevant HLA type were discriminated by the cumulative frequency of public TCR beta family members in the study cohort and in an independent roughly 400-donor cohort. The ex vivo response was dominated by HLA-C-restricted CMV-specific TCR beta clonotypes, which also provided the single most frequent clonotype in two of eight donors.

In this chain, TRBV7-2 is recombined with TRBJ2-5; the D segment could be TRBD1, given 6 matching bases. The receptor was isolated from a human donor in good health (CMV status not recorded). Some clones in this sample may be carry-over from other donors' samples. The source material was cultured PBMCs, sampled from culture after CMV antigen stimulation. The sequence in DNA is TGTGCCAGCAGCTCGGACAGTAACAATTGGGAGACCCAGTACTTC. It encodes CASSSDSNNWETQYF.